Detailed here is one TCR beta chain. Antigen specificity is unknown. Method: immunoSEQ multiplex PCR; TCRdb's copy keeps in-frame clones and lacks some. The sample lists approximately 300,000 clones, approximately 90% occurring once. The V end lost 0 bases, the J end lost 1 base, and 11 bases lay between the germline ends. The CDR3 length is 15 residues. CDR1 SGHRS and CDR2 YFSETQ come from the germline V gene. This sample is drawn from a study of cytomegalovirus exposure and HLA in healthy donors. At the level of the study: The platform used for the roughly 130 validation repertoires matched that of the approximately 670 first-cohort repertoires, a later analysis reported.

Overall study findings and caveats: Cytomegalovirus-associated status was assigned to 164 TCR beta chains. Despite most TCR sequences being rare, some public TCRs occurred in many donors. The tendency of first-cohort TCR clusters to co-occur in the 100 to 150 validation repertoires emerged from a later analysis.

V is TRBV5-1 and J is TRBJ2-7, with D possibly matching TRBD2 (5 bases). The clonotype originates from a young woman in good health and CMV-seronegative. Sequences were obtained from PBMCs. For the CDR3, the DNA is TGCGCCAGCAGCTTGGAAGGTGACTATTCCTACGAGCAGTACTTC. This gives the protein CASSLEGDYSYEQYF.